A single sample gave rise to the 9 T cell receptor beta chains below, sequenced in a study of blood T cell repertoires in COVID-19 (dated by TCRdb to about 2020). The library was generated by the immunoSEQ multiplex PCR assay. Sourced from immuneACCESS, this table was stored by TCRdb with only in-frame sequences that have V and J called. A share of the clones is absent; for the studies checked, an unresolved V gene accounts for under half, and the remainder has no known explanation. A total of over 110,000 clones appear in this sample, around three quarters of them only once. Around 13% of the sample belongs to the ten largest clones. The specimen was peripheral blood. All receptors derive from a man older than 75 with acute or convalescent COVID-19.

In its sample, this clone was seen a few times. The CDR3: CASSVAYGYTF. The CDR3 DNA is TGTGCCAGTAGTGTGGCCTATGGCTACACCTTC. V gene TRBV19 combines with J gene TRBJ1-2; D ambiguous. The CDR3 runs to 11 residues. With 5 bases removed from V and 4 bases from J, the gap between germline ends came to 5 bases. The germline V gene has CDR1 LNHDA and CDR2 SQIVND (reference sequence).

The CDR3 nucleotides read TGTGCCAGCAGTATTGGGGGAGGTAGCACAGATACGCAGTATTTT. Translation gives CASSIGGGSTDTQYF. The rearrangement uses TRBV5-6 and TRBJ2-3; TRBD2 is a possible D gene (6 bases). The CDR3 is 15 amino acids. Germline assignment: CDR1 SGHDT and CDR2 YYEEEE. Trimming stripped 5 bases from V and 0 bases from J, with 13 bases between.

This clone was counted between two and nine times. This rearrangement joins TRBV7-9 to TRBJ1-1; a weak D match, TRBD1 (6 bases). With 6 bases removed from V and 4 bases from J, the gap between germline ends came to 15 bases. This CDR3 is 14 amino acids long. Germline values: CDR1 SEHNR, CDR2 FQNEAQ (reference sequence). The CDR3 spells CASRDYSGATEAFF. The CDR3 DNA follows: TGTGCCAGCAGGGATTACTCAGGGGCCACTGAAGCTTTCTTT.

The chain combines TRBV3-1 (or the pseudogene TRBV3-2) with TRBJ1-2, with D maybe TRBD1 (5 bases). Germline CDR1 LGHDT, CDR2 YNNKEL (reference sequence). Deletions cut 0 bases from V and 6 bases from J, with 14 bases between. CDR3 length: 15 residues. The CDR3 region is CASSQDLARVDGYTF. The DNA of the CDR3 is TGTGCCAGCAGCCAAGATCTTGCCAGGGTGGATGGCTACACCTTC.

This clone has just a few counts. The chain links TRBV3-1 (or the pseudogene TRBV3-2) to TRBJ1-6; TRBD1 is a possible D gene (6 bases). Germline V gene data show CDR1 as LGHDT and CDR2 as YNNKEL (reference sequence). The CDR3 has 20 residues. V was pared by 0 bases and J by 2 bases, with 20 bases between. CDR3 sequence (DNA): TGTGCCAGCAGCCAAGAGCGGGCTAGCCAGGGGATCACCTATAATTCACCCCTCCACTTT. This codes for CASSQERASQGITYNSPLHF.

This chain connects TRBV4-1 to TRBJ1-3; D gene unclear. V lost 4 bases and J 1 base, leaving 11 bases between the germline ends. The CDR3 is made up of 15 amino acids. CDR1 is MGHRA, CDR2 YSYEKL, per germline. The CDR3 region is CASSPSAQSGNTIYF. CDR3 DNA sequence: TGCGCCAGCAGCCCATCTGCGCAATCTGGAAACACCATATATTTT.

The chain joins TRBV19 to TRBJ1-5, with 7 bases that match TRBD1. With 2 bases clipped from V and 7 bases from J, the junction kept 11 bases outside the gene matches. Germline V CDR1 and CDR2: LNHDA, SQIVND (reference sequence). The CDR3 extends over 16 amino acids. CDR3 region: CASSIPGQLPAQPQHF. The CDR3 DNA sequence: TGTGCCAGTAGTATACCGGGACAGCTCCCCGCCCAGCCCCAGCATTTT.

This clone appeared a single time. V and J are TRBV12-3 or TRBV12-4 and TRBJ2-7; D is ambiguous. Trimming removed 8 bases from V and 2 bases from J, with 10 bases in between. This CDR3 is 12 amino acids long. CDR3 coding DNA: TGTGCCAGCGGGCAGGAAACCTACGAGCAGTACTTC. It specifies CASGQETYEQYF.

The J gene is TRBJ2-2, the V gene TRBV9; D is unclear. There are 12 residues in the CDR3. Germline assignment: CDR1 SGDLS and CDR2 YYNGEE. Trimming removed 0 bases from V and 7 bases from J, with 4 bases in between. The CDR3 protein is CASSVDRGELFF. In DNA form, the CDR3 reads TGTGCCAGCAGCGTAGATCGCGGGGAGCTGTTTTTT.